The clone carrying this T cell receptor (beta chain) was detected only once. Its antigen is not known. The sample is drawn from a study of cytomegalovirus exposure and HLA in healthy donors. The PCR made use of 60 Vbeta and 13 Jbeta primers. Only in-frame clones appear in the TCRdb table, and some are missing; sequencing was by immunoSEQ multiplex PCR. The sample has 150,000 to 200,000 clones; about 80% are singletons. Trimming at V came to 6 bases and at J to 5 bases, leaving 12 bases not matched to a gene. Germline CDR1 is MNHEY and CDR2 is SMNVEV (reference sequence). The CDR3 has 15 amino acids. Study observations and caveats: Among immune exposure information, only CMV serostatus was available.

This receptor was obtained from a man aged 25 to 40 in good health and CMV-seropositive. V gene TRBV27 combines with J gene TRBJ2-5, with 7 bases matching TRBD1. The source material was PBMCs. CDR3 sequence: CASSDRAGGMETQYF. The CDR3 DNA reads TGTGCCAGCAGCGATAGGGCAGGGGGAATGGAGACCCAGTACTTC.